The rows below give T cell receptor beta chains drawn from one sample of a study of Graves' ophthalmopathy and Graves' hyperthyroidism. TCRdb ran MiXCR on the multiplex PCR reads and lists one entry per CDR3 protein. The sample lists around 1.1 million distinct CDR3 sequences, roughly 35% occurring once. The sequenced sample consisted of peripheral blood or thyroid tissue (not recorded which). All receptors derive from an adult man with Graves' hyperthyroidism. Each CDR3 is given with its conserved first and last residue. A D gene is named only where the DNA matches it firmly. Size is stated for part of the rows, as once, few or many counts, or as a class when the clone is expanded.

clone size: many
V gene: TRBV7-9
D gene: .
J gene: TRBJ2-7
CDR3 protein: CASSLPLRPQYF
CDR3 DNA: TGTGCCAGCAGCTTACCGTTACGGCCCCAGTACTTC

clone size: .
V gene: TRBV5-1
D gene: TRBD1
J gene: TRBJ2-2
CDR3 protein: CASSLDGQGGTGELFF
CDR3 DNA: TGCGCCAGCAGCTTGGATGGACAGGGGGGCACCGGGGAGCTGTTTTTT

clone size: many
V gene: TRBV5-5
D gene: TRBD2
J gene: TRBJ2-5
CDR3 protein: CASSLRAGGEETQYF
CDR3 DNA: TGTGCCAGCAGCTTGCGAGCGGGAGGGGAAGAGACCCAGTACTTC

clone size: many
V gene: TRBV2
D gene: .
J gene: TRBJ1-1
CDR3 protein: CASSEALGQLNTEAFF
CDR3 DNA: TGTGCCAGCAGTGAAGCGCTTGGGCAGCTGAACACTGAAGCTTTCTTT

clone size: .
V gene: TRBV4-3
D gene: .
J gene: TRBJ1-4
CDR3 protein: CASSQVAGTTNEKLFF
CDR3 DNA: TGCGCCAGCAGCCAAGTCGCCGGGACAACTAATGAAAAACTGTTTTTT

clone size: .
V gene: TRBV29-1
D gene: .
J gene: TRBJ2-6
CDR3 protein: CSVTGLPGGANVLTF
CDR3 DNA: TGCAGCGTTACGGGCCTCCCGGGCGGGGCCAACGTCCTGACTTTC

clone size: many
V gene: TRBV20-1
D gene: .
J gene: TRBJ2-5
CDR3 protein: CSARDVRAVQGTQYF
CDR3 DNA: TGCAGTGCTAGAGACGTGCGGGCGGTACAAGGGACCCAGTACTTC

clone size: .
V gene: TRBV7-8
D gene: TRBD2
J gene: TRBJ2-3
CDR3 protein: CASRPTSGGTDTQYF
CDR3 DNA: TGTGCCAGCAGACCAACTAGCGGGGGCACAGATACGCAGTATTTT

clone size: few
V gene: TRBV4-3
D gene: .
J gene: TRBJ2-5
CDR3 protein: CASSQELTAVKETQYF
CDR3 DNA: TGCGCCAGCAGCCAAGAGTTAACGGCGGTAAAAGAGACCCAGTACTTC

clone size: .
V gene: TRBV7-2
D gene: .
J gene: TRBJ2-5
CDR3 protein: CASSLSIGAGETQYF
CDR3 DNA: TGTGCCAGCAGCTTGAGTATCGGTGCTGGTGAGACCCAGTACTTC

clone size: few
V gene: TRBV12-3/TRBV12-4
D gene: TRBD1
J gene: TRBJ1-3
CDR3 protein: CASSTGAGNTIYF
CDR3 DNA: TGTGCCAGCAGTACAGGGGCCGGAAACACCATATATTTT

clone size: many
V gene: TRBV2
D gene: .
J gene: TRBJ1-2
CDR3 protein: CASSDNFYGYTF
CDR3 DNA: TGTGCCAGCAGTGATAATTTTTATGGCTACACCTTC

clone size: many
V gene: TRBV5-8
D gene: .
J gene: TRBJ1-5
CDR3 protein: CASSSGQSDQPQHF
CDR3 DNA: TGTGCCAGCAGCTCGGGACAATCGGATCAGCCCCAGCATTTT

clone size: few
V gene: TRBV7-2
D gene: TRBD1
J gene: TRBJ1-5
CDR3 protein: CASSFLGTGHQPQHF
CDR3 DNA: TGTGCCAGCAGCTTTTTAGGGACAGGGCATCAGCCCCAGCATTTT

clone size: .
V gene: TRBV7-8
D gene: TRBD1
J gene: TRBJ2-7
CDR3 protein: CASSPIGTGGIEQYF
CDR3 DNA: TGTGCCAGCAGCCCCATCGGGACAGGGGGAATCGAGCAGTACTTC

clone size: once
V gene: TRBV11-2
D gene: .
J gene: TRBJ2-7
CDR3 protein: CAWSLTSGKYEQYF
CDR3 DNA: TGTGCCTGGAGTCTAACCTCAGGGAAGTACGAGCAGTACTTC

clone size: many
V gene: TRBV7-9
D gene: .
J gene: TRBJ1-1
CDR3 protein: CASSLRQDLEAFF
CDR3 DNA: TGTGCCAGCAGCTTACGACAAGACCTTGAAGCTTTCTTT

clone size: many
V gene: TRBV19
D gene: .
J gene: TRBJ1-1
CDR3 protein: CASSTTGFSTEAFF
CDR3 DNA: TGTGCCAGTAGTACTACAGGGTTTTCCACTGAAGCTTTCTTT

clone size: .
V gene: TRBV6-5
D gene: .
J gene: TRBJ1-5
CDR3 protein: CACTDSYSNQPQHF
CDR3 DNA: TGTGCCTGCACGGACAGTTATAGCAATCAGCCCCAGCATTTT

clone size: .
V gene: TRBV7-2
D gene: .
J gene: TRBJ2-5
CDR3 protein: CASSTAGTPYSNQPQYF
CDR3 DNA: TGTGCCAGCAGCACGGCCGGGACACCCTATAGCAATCAGCCCCAGTACTTC

clone size: .
V gene: TRBV9
D gene: TRBD2
J gene: TRBJ2-6
CDR3 protein: CASSLGTTSGANVLTF
CDR3 DNA: TGTGCCAGCAGCTTAGGGACTACCTCTGGGGCCAACGTCCTGACTTTC

clone size: many
V gene: TRBV11-2
D gene: TRBD1
J gene: TRBJ2-7
CDR3 protein: CASSLDYRGRYEQYF
CDR3 DNA: TGTGCCAGCAGCTTAGACTACAGGGGGCGTTACGAGCAGTACTTC

clone size: many
V gene: TRBV12-3/TRBV12-4
D gene: .
J gene: TRBJ1-1
CDR3 protein: CASRQGWNTEAFF
CDR3 DNA: TGTGCCAGCAGACAGGGTTGGAACACTGAAGCTTTCTTT

clone size: many
V gene: TRBV5-1
D gene: .
J gene: TRBJ1-1
CDR3 protein: CASSFTGQNTEAFF
CDR3 DNA: TGCGCCAGCAGCTTTACAGGACAGAACACTGAAGCTTTCTTT

clone size: .
V gene: TRBV12-3/TRBV12-4
D gene: .
J gene: TRBJ2-2
CDR3 protein: CASTGIDRSTGELFF
CDR3 DNA: TGTGCCAGCACCGGAATCGACAGGAGCACCGGGGAGCTGTTTTTT

clone size: many
V gene: TRBV4-1
D gene: .
J gene: TRBJ1-3
CDR3 protein: CASSPGHSANTIYF
CDR3 DNA: TGCGCCAGCAGTCCGGGACATTCTGCGAACACCATATATTTT

clone size: many
V gene: TRBV29-1
D gene: .
J gene: TRBJ2-2
CDR3 protein: CSVVRGGELFF
CDR3 DNA: TGCAGCGTTGTACGGGGCGGGGAGCTGTTTTTT

clone size: many
V gene: TRBV7-8
D gene: .
J gene: TRBJ1-1
CDR3 protein: CASSFNENTEAFF
CDR3 DNA: TGTGCCAGCAGCTTTAACGAGAACACTGAAGCTTTCTTT

clone size: few
V gene: TRBV10-3
D gene: .
J gene: TRBJ2-7
CDR3 protein: CAISESTRAGSQYF
CDR3 DNA: TGTGCCATCAGTGAGTCGACTCGGGCGGGATCTCAGTACTTC

clone size: .
V gene: TRBV20-1
D gene: TRBD1
J gene: TRBJ2-7
CDR3 protein: CSARTGGGGVYEQYF
CDR3 DNA: TGCAGTGCTAGGACAGGGGGCGGGGGAGTCTACGAGCAGTACTTC

clone size: many
V gene: TRBV12-3/TRBV12-4
D gene: .
J gene: TRBJ1-5
CDR3 protein: CASSLVSEVRQPQHF
CDR3 DNA: TGTGCCAGCAGTTTAGTGAGTGAAGTGAGACAGCCCCAGCATTTT

clone size: .
V gene: TRBV7-8
D gene: .
J gene: TRBJ1-5
CDR3 protein: CASSPGHSYQPQHF
CDR3 DNA: TGTGCCAGCAGCCCCGGCCATTCATATCAGCCCCAGCATTTT

clone size: .
V gene: TRBV4-2
D gene: .
J gene: TRBJ1-5
CDR3 protein: CASSQEGSQDQPQHF
CDR3 DNA: TGTGCCAGCAGCCAAGAGGGGAGCCAGGATCAGCCCCAGCATTTT

clone size: many
V gene: TRBV15
D gene: .
J gene: TRBJ1-1
CDR3 protein: CATSRDPSPGPFWAFF
CDR3 DNA: TGTGCCACCAGCAGAGACCCAAGTCCAGGCCCCTTCTGGGCTTTCTTT

clone size: few
V gene: TRBV7-2
D gene: TRBD1
J gene: TRBJ1-6
CDR3 protein: CASSSRGQGDNSPLHF
CDR3 DNA: TGTGCCAGCAGCTCAAGAGGACAGGGAGATAATTCACCCCTCCACTTT

clone size: few
V gene: TRBV2
D gene: TRBD1
J gene: TRBJ1-4
CDR3 protein: CASSGTGRFGNEKLFF
CDR3 DNA: TGTGCCAGCAGCGGGACAGGGCGGTTCGGTAATGAAAAACTGTTTTTT

clone size: many
V gene: TRBV20-1
D gene: TRBD2
J gene: TRBJ2-7
CDR3 protein: CSARGVAGVYEQYF
CDR3 DNA: TGCAGTGCTAGAGGAGTAGCGGGAGTGTACGAGCAGTACTTC

clone size: .
V gene: TRBV20-1
D gene: TRBD1
J gene: TRBJ1-2
CDR3 protein: CSARTGTGTGYTF
CDR3 DNA: TGCAGTGCTAGGACCGGGACAGGGACGGGCTACACCTTC

clone size: many
V gene: TRBV7-8
D gene: .
J gene: TRBJ2-5
CDR3 protein: CASSLGDQETQYF
CDR3 DNA: TGTGCCAGCAGCTTAGGGGACCAGGAGACCCAGTACTTC

clone size: many
V gene: TRBV9
D gene: .
J gene: TRBJ1-1
CDR3 protein: CASSPTLTNTEAFF
CDR3 DNA: TGTGCCAGCAGCCCCACTTTGACGAACACTGAAGCTTTCTTT

clone size: many
V gene: TRBV2
D gene: .
J gene: TRBJ2-2
CDR3 protein: CASRGLGTGELFF
CDR3 DNA: TGTGCCAGCAGAGGATTGGGGACCGGGGAGCTGTTTTTT

clone size: few
V gene: TRBV6-6
D gene: TRBD2
J gene: TRBJ2-7
CDR3 protein: CASRTSGNYEQYF
CDR3 DNA: TGTGCCAGCAGGACTAGCGGGAACTACGAGCAGTACTTC

clone size: many
V gene: TRBV7-8
D gene: .
J gene: TRBJ1-4
CDR3 protein: CASSQDGGDQFF
CDR3 DNA: TGTGCCAGCAGCCAAGATGGGGGCGATCAGTTTTTT

clone size: many
V gene: TRBV19
D gene: .
J gene: TRBJ1-6
CDR3 protein: CASSGVRDRSSPLHF
CDR3 DNA: TGTGCCAGTAGTGGGGTTCGGGACCGAAGTTCACCCCTCCACTTT

clone size: .
V gene: TRBV10-3
D gene: TRBD1
J gene: TRBJ2-6
CDR3 protein: CASSQGDREWAGANVLTF
CDR3 DNA: TGTGCCAGCAGTCAAGGGGACAGGGAATGGGCAGGGGCCAACGTCCTGACTTTC

clone size: many
V gene: TRBV19
D gene: .
J gene: TRBJ2-7
CDR3 protein: CASSIDLAGTTEQYF
CDR3 DNA: TGTGCCAGTAGTATAGATCTAGCAGGGACGACCGAGCAGTACTTC

clone size: .
V gene: TRBV12-3/TRBV12-4
D gene: TRBD1
J gene: TRBJ1-2
CDR3 protein: CASRRGQGQGNTF
CDR3 DNA: TGTGCCAGCAGGAGAGGACAGGGGCAAGGGAACACCTTC

clone size: few
V gene: TRBV6-5
D gene: .
J gene: TRBJ1-6
CDR3 protein: CASSYSAPGRGNISPLHF
CDR3 DNA: TGTGCCAGCAGTTACTCGGCCCCGGGTAGGGGTAACATTTCACCCCTCCACTTT

clone size: .
V gene: TRBV4-3
D gene: .
J gene: TRBJ2-7
CDR3 protein: CASSQDYTESYEQYF
CDR3 DNA: TGCGCCAGCAGCCAAGATTATACGGAGTCCTACGAGCAGTACTTC

clone size: .
V gene: TRBV2
D gene: TRBD2
J gene: TRBJ2-5
CDR3 protein: CASSDGTSGSRETQYF
CDR3 DNA: TGTGCCAGCAGTGATGGGACTAGCGGGAGCCGGGAGACCCAGTACTTC

clone size: .
V gene: TRBV30
D gene: TRBD1
J gene: TRBJ1-1
CDR3 protein: CAWRRQGSAFF
CDR3 DNA: TGTGCCTGGAGACGACAGGGGAGCGCTTTCTTT